The rows below give T cell receptor beta chains drawn from one sample of a study of shared clonotypes between healthy human individuals. This table comes from immunoSEQ multiplex PCR, and its TCRdb copy is limited to in-frame clones, with some not included. This repertoire shows 780,000 or so clones, approximately 77% found once; its top ten account for approximately 2%. Source material: memory CD4+ T cells sorted from blood. These receptors came from a woman younger than 45 in good health. The CDR3 runs from the conserved cysteine through the conserved F or W. D genes are given only for firm matches. The size entry is marked missing in some rows and otherwise reads once, few, many or a size class.

V	J	size	D	DNA	CDR3
TRBV5-1	TRBJ2-4	once	.	TGCGCCAGCAGAGGGGGAATCGCGGGGACAGAAAGAAACATTCAGTACTTC	CASRGGIAGTERNIQYF
TRBV5-1	TRBJ2-7	.	TRBD1	TGCGCCAGCAGCTTGTCCACGGCTTCCCTAACAGGGGTAAGCGAGCAGTACTTC	CASSLSTASLTGVSEQYF
TRBV4-1	TRBJ2-7	many	.	TGCGCCAGCAGCCAAGAGCGGGGGCTACCTTCCTCCGAGCAGTACTTC	CASSQERGLPSSEQYF
TRBV20-1	TRBJ2-7	.	TRBD1	TGCAGTGCTGGACAGGGGAATCCGTACTTC	CSAGQGNPYF
TRBV6-5	TRBJ2-7	.	.	TGTGCCAGCAGCTGGACACGCTCCGGGGAGCAGTACTTC	CASSWTRSGEQYF
TRBV4-1	TRBJ1-5	few	.	TGCGCCAGCAGCCCGCGGGAAGGGAATCAGCCCCAGCATTTT	CASSPREGNQPQHF
TRBV7-3	TRBJ2-3	.	TRBD1	TGTGCCAGCAGCTTAACACAGGGGGCCCCAGATACGCAGTATTTT	CASSLTQGAPDTQYF
TRBV16	TRBJ1-2	.	.	TGTGCCAGCAGCCTTCCTGGGATCTGGGGCTACACCTTC	CASSLPGIWGYTF
TRBV19	TRBJ2-7	.	TRBD2	TGTGCCAGTAGTTTAACGGCGGGGGACTACGAGCAGTACTTC	CASSLTAGDYEQYF
TRBV19	TRBJ1-4	.	.	TGTGCCGGCAGAGACGCAACTAATGAAAAACTGTTTTTT	CAGRDATNEKLFF
TRBV5-1	TRBJ1-1	.	TRBD1	TGCGCCAGCAGCGAGACGGACAGGGGGCCGTGGACTGAAGCTTTCTTT	CASSETDRGPWTEAFF
TRBV28	TRBJ1-2	.	.	TGTGCCAGCAGTTTCAGGGGCCCTTCTAACTATGGCTACACCTTC	CASSFRGPSNYGYTF
TRBV19	TRBJ2-3	.	.	TGTGCCAGTAGTATAGGTACCAGGACAGATACGCAGTATTTT	CASSIGTRTDTQYF
TRBV5-1	TRBJ2-7	.	.	TGCGCCAGCAGCTTAGGAGGGTACGAGCAGTACTTC	CASSLGGYEQYF